This T cell receptor beta chain stems from a study of T cell responses to AZD1222 COVID-19 vaccine. Findings and caveats of the study: The repertoires were collected only after the peak T cell response. Baseline testing showed seropositivity in only five or six AZD1222 recipients. Donors, mostly white British, included more females; clonal diversity was possibly underestimated.

A note on this clone: Its specificity is not known.

It was second doses at about 4 or about 12 weeks that were pooled. Libraries were prepared by immunoSEQ multiplex PCR; TCRdb keeps only in-frame clonotypes and omits some of them. The table has about 94,000 clones, 85% seen once. CDR1 is MNHNY, CDR2 SVGAGI, per germline (reference sequence). This CDR3 spans 14 amino acids. V was shortened by 6 bases and J by 5 bases, with 13 bases between the two germline ends. The sequences come from peripheral blood, collected 28 days after the second AZD1222 dose. The receptor was isolated from an adult who received the AZD1222 COVID-19 vaccine. The V call is TRBV6-6, the J call TRBJ2-2; possible D gene TRBD2, 7 bases. The CDR3 nucleotides are TGTGCCAGCAGAGGGGGGGTGGAGACCGGGGAGCTGTTTTTT. This translates into CASRGGVETGELFF.